A selection of T cell receptor beta chains follows, all from one sample in a study of OX40 agonist ivuxolimab in advanced cancers. Measured with immunoSEQ multiplex PCR; TCRdb has only the in-frame clones, and not every one. The repertoire has about 24,000 clones, 88% of them found once; the top ten carry roughly 9%. Sequenced material: CD4+ or CD8+ T cells sorted from blood, taken in a trial of the OX40 agonist ivuxolimab. The source of these receptors is an adult with an advanced solid tumor such as melanoma, head and neck, liver or kidney cancer. CDR3s include the opening cysteine and the closing phenylalanine or tryptophan. Fields, in order: V gene, CDR3 protein.

V gene: TRBV7-8; CDR3 protein: CASSARTLARGYNEQFF
V gene: TRBV6-1; CDR3 protein: CASSEALGTQRNIQYF
V gene: TRBV15; CDR3 protein: CATSRPLAGGGEQFF
V gene: TRBV6-5; CDR3 protein: CASSYSIQGWEQYF
V gene: TRBV5-1; CDR3 protein: CASSLASIAADYNEQFF
V gene: TRBV6-5; CDR3 protein: CASSLKGGVGETQYF
V gene: TRBV2; CDR3 protein: CASNVYTNTEAFF
V gene: TRBV19; CDR3 protein: CASSMGLTYNEQFF
V gene: TRBV5-8; CDR3 protein: CASSFNPGVETQYF
V gene: TRBV28; CDR3 protein: CASTPTGAFTYEQYF
V gene: TRBV7-8; CDR3 protein: CASSMTGGDQPQHF
V gene: TRBV2; CDR3 protein: CASSGQGSNQPQHF
V gene: TRBV19; CDR3 protein: CASSKPASGMLNEQFF
V gene: TRBV7-9; CDR3 protein: CASSFSVGDGYTF
V gene: TRBV27; CDR3 protein: CASSEGLVAGDTGELFF
V gene: TRBV30; CDR3 protein: CAWFYPAGSGNTIYF
V gene: TRBV7-9; CDR3 protein: CASSFLAGRYNEQFF
V gene: TRBV2; CDR3 protein: CASSGQGAGEQYF
V gene: TRBV7-3; CDR3 protein: CASSLLQNGNEQFF
V gene: TRBV9; CDR3 protein: CASSATGANVGANVLTF
V gene: TRBV27; CDR3 protein: CASSPHRGEPQHF
V gene: TRBV5-1; CDR3 protein: CASSLSGVSTDTQYF
V gene: TRBV20-1; CDR3 protein: CSAEYNEQFF
V gene: TRBV6-5; CDR3 protein: CASRLQGEETQYF
V gene: TRBV9; CDR3 protein: CASGGRVGNTIYF
V gene: TRBV6-1; CDR3 protein: CASRHYSNQPQHF
V gene: TRBV5-5; CDR3 protein: CASSRGWSQETQYF
V gene: TRBV9; CDR3 protein: CASSVATSVYNEQFF
V gene: TRBV19; CDR3 protein: CASSSTSYTQYF
V gene: TRBV7-2; CDR3 protein: CASTSAGINTEAFF
V gene: TRBV5-4; CDR3 protein: CASSLGTSGRGTDTQYF
V gene: TRBV5-1; CDR3 protein: CASSSGSGSGNEQFF
V gene: TRBV7-7; CDR3 protein: CASSLGLAGVQETQYF
V gene: TRBV27; CDR3 protein: CASNIHGQSTEAFF
V gene: TRBV7-2; CDR3 protein: CASSSPGLARLHEQFF
V gene: TRBV19; CDR3 protein: CASSIGTSGTVKYASF
V gene: TRBV6-4; CDR3 protein: CASSAGTSGSYEQFF
V gene: TRBV18; CDR3 protein: CASSLGTGREQYF
V gene: TRBV9; CDR3 protein: CASSITDYLADTQYF
V gene: TRBV7-9; CDR3 protein: CASSPTYPSGNTIYF
V gene: TRBV4-1; CDR3 protein: CASSQVDYRRSGNTIYF
V gene: TRBV7-2; CDR3 protein: CASSYLDGFNSPLHF
V gene: TRBV5-4; CDR3 protein: CASSNPGLGTKETQYF
V gene: TRBV5-1; CDR3 protein: CASSSRLAGGADTQYF
V gene: TRBV11-1; CDR3 protein: CASSLVLVDNEQFF
V gene: TRBV18; CDR3 protein: CASSTGQATSGNTIYF
V gene: TRBV20-1; CDR3 protein: CSAFNYGYTF
V gene: TRBV10-1; CDR3 protein: CASSEAGGTGELFF
V gene: TRBV19; CDR3 protein: CASSTRDPRYSYEQYF
V gene: TRBV19; CDR3 protein: CATAGVSGSYNEQFF
V gene: TRBV2; CDR3 protein: CASSEIVGPGEPQHF
V gene: TRBV18; CDR3 protein: CASSPMVGETQYF
V gene: TRBV19; CDR3 protein: CASSSMGETQYF
V gene: TRBV19; CDR3 protein: CASSMDRAEAFF
V gene: TRBV28; CDR3 protein: CASGWTAGNTEAFF